This T cell receptor beta chain was recorded in a study of CD8+ T cells in alopecia areata (dated by TCRdb to between 2017 and 2018). With regard to the full study: The treated patients took part in an open-label pilot trial in which moderate-to-severe alopecia areata was treated with oral tofacitinib at 5 to 10 mg twice daily. Patients stayed on tofacitinib for 6 to 18 months and then had 6 months of follow-up off drug so that delayed response and recurrence could be assessed. In both human patients and the C3H/HeJ mouse model, the study applied high-throughput TCRbeta sequencing to look at T cell clonal expansion in alopecia areata. On the human side, TCRbeta sequencing was run on scalp tissue and on sorted CD4+ and CD8+ peripheral blood T cells from healthy controls and from alopecia areata patients with either patchy or totalis/universalis disease. Patients on tofacitinib were biopsied at baseline and after 4 and 24 weeks of treatment, and several of the patients also had a later scalp biopsy. Scalp clonality was compared across normal scalp (n=4), patchy alopecia areata scalp (n=8), and alopecia totalis/universalis scalp (n=8). RNA came from the PAXgene miRNA kit for fixed scalp, the miRNeasy kit for PBMCs, and the RNeasy kit for mouse skin. TCRbeta CDR3 regions were amplified by immunoSEQ multiplex PCR with 35 Vbeta forward and 13 Jbeta reverse primers.

For this clone: It lacks a known antigen. Nothing much larger sits one base from this clone, and base qualities are not available.

The receptor library was made with the immunoSEQ multiplex PCR assay. RNA was extracted from all samples and reverse transcribed into cDNA as template for TCR sequencing. SuperScript III was used for first-strand cDNA synthesis, primed with a 2:1 mix of oligo-dT and random hexamers. A synthetic immune receptor repertoire was used to measure amplification bias, and any remaining bias was corrected computationally. The authors' analysis ran thus. Raw reads were preprocessed to remove errors, and CDR3 was defined according to IMGT conventions as the region from the conserved cysteine to phenylalanine. Clonality was calculated as 1 minus Shannon entropy normalized by log2 of the number of productive unique TCRs. CD4 or CD8 identity of scalp clones was inferred by cross-referencing scalp TCRbeta sequences with sorted blood CD4 and CD8 repertoires. TCRdb mirrors the immuneACCESS table, restricted to in-frame sequences. Some clones are absent from its copies; in checked studies, under half trace to an unresolved V gene, and the reason for the others is unknown. V, J and clone size are taken as reported in that table, and D and trimming were inferred from the DNA itself. Recorded for this sample are over 110,000 clones; approximately 50% of them occurred a single time. The leading ten clones occupy more than 0.95% of the sample.

The time point label here, explained by the study, means: baseline before oral tofacitinib. From alopecia areata patients, peripheral blood was collected along with lesional scalp punch biopsies. After PBMCs were isolated by density centrifugation and stained for CD3, CD4 and CD8, a FACSAria was used to sort CD4+ and CD8+ T cells. The CDR3 contains 13 residues, cysteine and phenylalanine counted. Solely the CDR3 DNA is kept, with 39 bases framed from the first base. V is clipped by 5 bases and J by 6 bases, and the sequence between their germline boundaries is 13 bases long. As encoded in the germline V gene, CDR1 is SGHDN while CDR2 is FVKESK. Results the study describes overall, beyond this receptor: TCR sequences shared between patients were less clear than in mice, possibly partly because of HLA diversity in the patient population. Unlike mouse skin, where gammadelta T cells dominate, normal human skin contains resident alphabeta T cells that get sequenced too, which complicates analysis of the scalp TCR repertoire. Higher clonality and more expanded CD8+ clones were observed in lesional scalp than in normal scalp, particularly in alopecia totalis/universalis, a finding suggestive of antigenic drive.

The chain was built from TRBV14 and TRBJ1-2; no D segment can be confidently identified. This clonotype originated in a human donor with alopecia areata. This material consisted of CD4+ T cells sorted from blood, taken at week 0. The base sequence is TGTGCCAGCAGCGCCCGGACTGTTAATGGCTACACCTTC. Its translation reads: CASSARTVNGYTF.